Here is one TCR beta chain with its context. Its antigen is undetermined. Primers for the PCR totalled 60 Vbeta and 13 Jbeta. This table comes from immunoSEQ multiplex PCR, and its TCRdb copy is limited to in-frame clones, with some not included. This sample carries approximately 140,000 clones, approximately 70% of them seen once, and the ten largest clones take around 1.6%. These data come from a study of cytomegalovirus exposure and HLA in healthy donors. Findings of the study overall: Listed as cytomegalovirus-associated were 150 or so TCR beta chains. A missense variant in DCLRE1C was later tied to TCR beta V- and J-gene trimming. An assumption of roughly uniform sequencing depth across donors underlay the presence/absence analyses. Productive status was seen about 87% or about 30% of the time for most TCR beta V segments in an earlier analysis.

CDR3 length: 14 amino acids. With 6 bases removed from V and 4 bases from J, the gap between germline ends came to 15 bases. Germline V gene sequence: CDR1 MNHNS, CDR2 SASEGT. The sequencing sample was made of PBMCs. The sequence derives from a woman younger than 30 in good health and CMV-seronegative. The chain carries TRBV6-1 and TRBJ1-1; D might be TRBD1 (6 bases). CDR3 loop: CASRDSPAATEAFF. CDR3 DNA sequence: TGTGCCAGCAGGGACAGTCCCGCTGCCACTGAAGCTTTCTTT.